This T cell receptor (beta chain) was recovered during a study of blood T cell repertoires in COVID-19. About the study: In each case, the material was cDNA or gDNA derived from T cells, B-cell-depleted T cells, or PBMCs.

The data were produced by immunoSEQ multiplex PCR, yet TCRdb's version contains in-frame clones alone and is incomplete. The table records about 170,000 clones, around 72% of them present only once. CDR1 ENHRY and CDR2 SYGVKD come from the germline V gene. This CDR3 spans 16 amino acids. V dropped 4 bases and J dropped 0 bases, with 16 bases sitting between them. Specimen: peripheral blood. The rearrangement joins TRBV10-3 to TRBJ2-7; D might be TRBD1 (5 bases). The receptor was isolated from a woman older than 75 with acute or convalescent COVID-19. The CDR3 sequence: CAISGGWGQSSYEQYF. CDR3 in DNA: TGTGCCATCAGTGGAGGTTGGGGCCAAAGCTCCTACGAGCAGTACTTC.